One and the same sample provided the 24 T cell receptor beta chains below, sequenced in a study of shared clonotypes between healthy human individuals. Profiling relied on immunoSEQ multiplex PCR, and the TCRdb table lists in-frame clones only, not all of them. The table lists around 2.5 million clones, over 85% of them singletons, with roughly 0.39% in the top ten. Sequencing was performed on naive CD4+ T cells from PBMCs. Subset: CD45RA+ positively selected. All receptors derive from a man younger than 35 in good health. Some clones in this sample may be carry-over from other donors' samples.

The V and J genes are TRBV7-9 and TRBJ2-7, with TRBD1 matching 7 bases. Germline-derived CDR1 and CDR2 are SEHNR and FQNEAQ (reference sequence). CDR3 length equals 15 residues. V was clipped by 5 bases and J by 0 bases; unmatched bases: 7. CDR3 amino acids: CASSIQGTVSYEQYF. DNA of the CDR3: TGTGCCAGCAGCATACAGGGGACGGTCTCCTACGAGCAGTACTTC.

V usage is TRBV5-1 and J usage is TRBJ1-2, with 7 bases that match TRBD1. Germline CDR1 reads SGHRS; CDR2 reads YFSETQ. There are 15 residues in the CDR3. Losses at the gene ends were 6 bases for V and 8 bases for J; bases not matched to a gene: 16. The CDR3 spells CASTPADAGGEGYTF. The CDR3 DNA reads TGCGCCAGCACCCCGGCAGATGCAGGGGGGGAAGGCTACACCTTC.

This rearrangement joins TRBV5-1 to TRBJ2-2; no reliable D call. V was clipped by 3 bases and J by 0 bases, with 9 bases between them. CDR1 is SGHRS and CDR2 is YFSETQ in the germline V gene. The CDR3 spans 15 residues. The DNA of the CDR3 is TGCGCCAGCAGCTATTCAACAGCGAACACCGGGGAGCTGTTTTTT. Its protein is CASSYSTANTGELFF.

The chain is built from TRBV19 and TRBJ2-1, with TRBD2 matching over 10 bases. V trimming: 3 bases; J trimming: 3 bases; junction bases outside the gene matches: 11. The CDR3 is 18 amino acids. The germline V gene encodes CDR1 LNHDA and CDR2 SQIVND (reference sequence). In DNA form, the CDR3 reads TGTGCCAGTAGTATTCGAGGGACTAGCGAGACCATCTACAATGAGCAGTTCTTC. It yields the protein CASSIRGTSETIYNEQFF.

This sequence joins TRBV27 and TRBJ2-2, with 7 bases matching TRBD2. V lost 4 bases and J lost 2; bases outside the gene matches: 13. CDR3 length: 18 residues. Germline CDR1 MNHEY, CDR2 SMNVEV (reference sequence). The DNA for the CDR3 is TGTGCCAGCAGTTATCGAGCGGGGCCAGGATTCAACACCGGGGAGCTGTTTTTT. This gives the protein CASSYRAGPGFNTGELFF.

V and J are TRBV13 and TRBJ1-3, with D tentatively TRBD1 (5 bases). Germline V gene lookup returns CDR1 PRHDT and CDR2 FYEKMQ (reference sequence). Trimming stripped 3 bases from V and 3 bases from J, with 15 bases between. The CDR3 covers 16 residues. The CDR3 loop reads CASSFDGAGYGNTIYF. As DNA, the CDR3 is TGTGCCAGCAGCTTCGATGGTGCAGGGTATGGAAACACCATATATTTT.

As to this clone: Other DNA sequences of this sample code for an identical CDR3. The genes are TRBV6-6 and TRBJ2-1; the match to TRBD2 covers 11 bases. The CDR3 has 15 residues. V gave up 6 bases and J gave up 6 bases; unmatched junction bases: 7. The germline V gene has CDR1 MNHNY and CDR2 SVGAGI (reference sequence). This CDR3 reads CASSYGLAGSNEQFF. CDR3 nucleotides: TGTGCCAGCAGCTATGGACTAGCGGGCTCCAATGAGCAGTTCTTC.

The count of this clone is one. The chain employs TRBV5-1 and TRBJ2-7, with 9 bases that match TRBD1. The ends lost 4 bases at V and 3 bases at J; junction bases unmatched: 11. CDR1 and CDR2 (germline): SGHRS, YFSETQ. The CDR3 runs to 16 residues. The CDR3 bases are TGCGCCAGCAGCCATGTCACAGGGGGCAGGAACTACGAGCAGTACTTC. This encodes CASSHVTGGRNYEQYF.

This CDR3 reads CASSLEGQGNEQFF. As DNA, the CDR3 is TGTGCCAGCAGCTTGGAGGGACAGGGTAATGAGCAGTTCTTC. The chain recombines TRBV5-4 with TRBJ2-1; 9 bases agree with TRBD1. Germline V gene data show CDR1 as SGHNT and CDR2 as YYREEE (reference sequence). The trim removed 0 bases at V and 7 bases at J, leaving 2 bases unmatched. This CDR3 comprises 14 residues.

The chain recombines TRBV9 with TRBJ1-2; weak D call: TRBD1 (5 bases). This CDR3 is built from 13 residues. Germline CDR1 SGDLS, CDR2 YYNGEE. V was trimmed by 5 bases and J by 2 bases, leaving 10 bases between them. The CDR3 is CASRGEPNYGYTF. Here the CDR3 DNA reads TGTGCCAGCAGAGGGGAGCCGAACTATGGCTACACCTTC. Full variable domain (rest looked up from reference TRBV9 and TRBJ1-2): DSGVTQTPKHLITATGQRVTLRCSPRSGDLSVYWYQQSLDQGLQFLIQYYNGEERAKGNILERFSAQQFPDLHSELNLSSLELGDSALYFCASRGEPNYGYTFGSGTRLTVV.

This chain uses TRBV7-2 with TRBJ2-1; 9 bases align to TRBD1. CDR3 length: 16 residues. Germline V lookup: CDR1 SGHTA, CDR2 FQGNSA. V lost 5 bases to trimming and J lost 7 bases; unmatched junction nucleotides: 12. The CDR3 region has the DNA TGTGCCAGCAGCCCCGGACAGGGGAGATTAAGGAATGAGCAGTTCTTC. Amino acid sequence: CASSPGQGRLRNEQFF.

This chain uses TRBV6-5 with TRBJ2-3; D gene unclear. The CDR3 loop spans 13 amino acids. Deletions cut 6 bases from V and 8 bases from J, with 15 bases between. Germline CDR1 MNHEY, CDR2 SVGAGI. CDR3: CASRTITLATQYF. In DNA, the CDR3 is TGTGCCAGCAGAACTATAACTCTGGCTACGCAGTATTTT.

The chain uses TRBV7-8 and TRBJ1-1, with 10 bases fitting TRBD1. The CDR3 has 14 amino acids. Germline CDR1 SGHVS, CDR2 FQNEAQ. The junction had 4 bases not matched to a gene; V was cut back by 4 bases and J by 5 bases. CDR3 DNA: TGTGCCAGCAGCTCGGGACAGGGGCATACTGAAGCTTTCTTT. Residues: CASSSGQGHTEAFF.

The chain combines TRBV6-1 with TRBJ1-1; 7 bases map to TRBD1. Per germline, CDR1 MNHNS and CDR2 SASEGT. Trimming cost V 8 bases and J 4 bases; bases outside gene matches: 7. The CDR3 spans 13 residues. CDR3: CASRPAGGTEAFF. DNA of the CDR3: TGTGCCAGCCGACCCGCAGGGGGCACTGAAGCTTTCTTT.

About this clone itself: Other nucleotide sequences from this sample produce the same CDR3. This chain connects TRBV9 to TRBJ2-7; the D is unclear. The CDR3 runs to 13 residues. Germline V gene data show CDR1 as SGDLS and CDR2 as YYNGEE. V gave up 4 bases and J gave up 0 bases, with 8 bases separating them. As DNA, the CDR3 is TGTGCCAGCAGCCCTCGAAGCTCCTACGAGCAGTACTTC. Protein product: CASSPRSSYEQYF.

The rearrangement uses TRBV20-1 and TRBJ2-5; D not resolved. CDR3 length equals 11 residues. In germline, CDR1 is DFQATT, CDR2 SNEGSKA (reference sequence). V gave up 1 base and J gave up 7 bases, with 7 bases separating them. The CDR3, as DNA: TGCAGTGCTAGAGGTATAGGGACCCAGTACTTC. Amino acids: CSARGIGTQYF.

V gene TRBV4-1 combines with J gene TRBJ1-3, with D possibly matching TRBD1 (6 bases). Trimming cost V 5 bases and J 0 bases, with 11 bases left between them. Germline V lookup: CDR1 MGHRA, CDR2 YSYEKL. The length of the CDR3 is 15 residues. The CDR3 nucleotides read TGCGCCAGCAGCTCACAGGGCCTCTCTGGAAACACCATATATTTT. This translates into CASSSQGLSGNTIYF.

This clone was picked up one time. V gene TRBV6-4 combines with J gene TRBJ2-2; D not resolved. Per the germline V gene, CDR1 is MRHNA and CDR2 is SNTAGT. Deletions cut 0 bases from V and 5 bases from J, with 7 bases between. The CDR3 is made up of 14 amino acids. CDR3 in DNA: TGTGCCAGCAGTGACTCGACCGGAACCGGGGAGCTGTTTTTT. This gives the protein CASSDSTGTGELFF.

Points on this clone: At the DNA level, this CDR3 is encoded by other sequences in the same sample as well. The rearrangement joins TRBV11-2 to TRBJ2-7; D may be TRBD2 (6 bases). The CDR3 sequence is 15 residues long. Trimming took off 0 bases at V and 0 bases at J, with 9 bases between the two ends. Germline-derived CDR1 and CDR2 are SGHAT and FQNNGV. CDR3 nucleotide sequence: TGTGCCAGCAGCTTAGATGGGAGGAGCTCCTACGAGCAGTACTTC. Translation: CASSLDGRSSYEQYF.

The rearrangement joins TRBV15 to TRBJ2-3; no clear D gene. The CDR3 loop spans 13 amino acids. The V end was cut by 8 bases, the J end by 3 bases, with 12 bases between. Germline lookup yields CDR1 LNHNV and CDR2 YYDKDF (reference sequence). The CDR3 sequence: CATLRVGTDTQYF. For the CDR3, the DNA is TGTGCCACCCTTAGGGTAGGGACAGATACGCAGTATTTT. The full variable domain, its missing parts supplied by reference TRBV15 and TRBJ2-3, is DAMVIQNPRYQVTQFGKPVTLSCSQTLNHNVMYWYQQKSSQAPKLLFHYYDKDFNNEADTPDNFQSRRPNTSFCFLDIRSPGLGDTAMYLCATLRVGTDTQYFGPGTRLTVL.

This clone appeared a single time. The chain combines TRBV27 with TRBJ2-1; D remains ambiguous. Trimming shortened V by 4 bases and J by 0 bases, and 13 bases separated the two germline ends. This CDR3 is built from 16 residues. CDR1 and CDR2 (germline): MNHEY, SMNVEV (reference sequence). In DNA form, the CDR3 reads TGTGCCAGCAGTTGGCGTGGCGGAAGCTCCTACAATGAGCAGTTCTTC. This sequence encodes CASSWRGGSSYNEQFF.

The V gene is TRBV7-3, the J gene TRBJ2-7, with no clear D. V lost 1 base and J 6 bases, leaving 13 bases between the germline ends. This CDR3 is 14 amino acids long. Germline V gene lookup returns CDR1 SGHTA and CDR2 FQGTGA. The DNA for the CDR3 is TGTGCCAGCAGCTTAATCGGTGGTCTCGCCGAGCAGTACTTC. Protein: CASSLIGGLAEQYF.

The chain couples TRBV9 to TRBJ2-4; perhaps D is TRBD1 or TRBD2 (5 bases each). V was cut by 4 bases and J by 6 bases, with 17 bases left in between. The V gene's germline CDR1 is SGDLS and CDR2 YYNGEE. This CDR3 contains 15 residues. The CDR3 protein is CASSREVAGRNIQYF. CDR3 in DNA: TGTGCCAGCAGCCGAGAGGTAGCAGGGAGAAACATTCAGTACTTC.

Remarks on this clone: The sample carries other DNA sequences with the same CDR3. V gene TRBV19 combines with J gene TRBJ2-3; perhaps D is TRBD1 or TRBD2 (5 bases each). This CDR3 is built from 14 residues. Germline V gene data show CDR1 as LNHDA and CDR2 as SQIVND (reference sequence). V was pared by 3 bases and J by 5 bases, with 12 bases between. The CDR3 DNA sequence: TGTGCCAGTAGTATTGGGGGTGCAGGAGATACGCAGTATTTT. This gives the protein CASSIGGAGDTQYF. The full variable domain, with the rest looked up from reference TRBV19 and TRBJ2-3, is DGGITQSPKYLFRKEGQNVTLSCEQNLNHDAMYWYRQDPGQGLRLIYYSQIVNDFQKGDIAEGYSVSREKKESFPLTVTSAQKNPTAFYLCASSIGGAGDTQYFGPGTRLTVL.